These T cell receptor beta chains were read from a single sample in a study of shared clonotypes between healthy human individuals. Produced via immunoSEQ multiplex PCR; TCRdb's table is partial and in-frame only. The table records fewer than 1.4 million clones, about four fifths of them present only once. Sequenced: memory CD4+ T cells from PBMCs. These receptor sequences come from a man aged 18 to 30 in good health. Some clones in this sample may be carry-over from other donors' samples. Both conserved end residues are part of each CDR3.

>TRBV6-6|TRBJ1-6
CASSVRQGPDSPLHF
>TRBV30|TRBJ1-1
CAWSGRADTEAFF
>TRBV18|TRBJ2-3
CASGAGDTDTQYF
>TRBV15|TRBJ2-7
CATSTDTGGYEQYF
>TRBV7-9|TRBJ2-1
CASSSRVGLAGQHEQFF
>TRBV29-1|TRBJ2-3
CSAKGDQRYTQYF
>TRBV7-9|TRBJ1-5
CASSQSGTGGYSNQPQHF
>TRBV5-1|TRBJ2-7
CASSSESSGRIRYF
>TRBV6-1|TRBJ1-5
CASRQGLSNQPQHF
>TRBV19|TRBJ1-1
CASSRGQGFEAFF
>TRBV28|TRBJ2-2
CASSLRSWTSGNTGELFF
>TRBV28|TRBJ1-3
CASSSTGGSYGNTIYF
>TRBV30|TRBJ2-7
CAWGAATYEQYF
>TRBV4-2|TRBJ1-1
CASSQDGPNTEAFF
>TRBV28|TRBJ1-4
CASSLPQGQINEKLFF
>TRBV19|TRBJ1-2
CASRRDSFYYGYTF
>TRBV7-2|TRBJ2-3
CASSYDGTGKQYF
>TRBV2|TRBJ1-1
CASRDPGAENTEAFF
>TRBV5-1|TRBJ1-1
CASSSTGTGYGAFF
>TRBV15|TRBJ1-4
CATSSLPGGGNEKLFF
>TRBV5-1|TRBJ2-5
CASSRTGGEGKETQYF
>TRBV2|TRBJ1-2
CASSYSPYGYTF
>TRBV6-5|TRBJ2-5
CASSRTSGQGGAQYF
>TRBV5-1|TRBJ2-1
CASSLEPSGSNEQFF
>TRBV28|TRBJ2-5
CASSSTSGGGETQYF
>TRBV28|TRBJ1-5
CASSLGRVQDF
>TRBV6-6|TRBJ1-3
CASSYRTGTTGNTIYF
>TRBV18|TRBJ2-6
CASSPRNSGANVLTF
>TRBV7-9|TRBJ2-5
CASSSWQGWMETQYF
>TRBV5-1|TRBJ1-1
CASSPRGAGMNTEAFF
>TRBV19|TRBJ2-5
CASSISSGQETQYF
>TRBV7-2|TRBJ2-5
CASSSTGGLSGTQYF
>TRBV18|TRBJ2-3
CASSPGVTDTQYF
>TRBV30|TRBJ2-5
CAWSVVLGETQYF
>TRBV4-1|TRBJ2-7
CASSHSVLALSATDAEQYF
>TRBV4-1|TRBJ1-2
CASSETANYGYTF
>TRBV5-1|TRBJ2-2
CASSELGGGTGELFF
>TRBV29-1|TRBJ1-2
CSARDRAIYGYTF
>TRBV28|TRBJ2-2
CASRFRVAGTGELFF
>TRBV5-1|TRBJ2-2
CASSLAGTSAPNTGELFF
>TRBV11-3|TRBJ2-1
CASSLALGGEQFF
>TRBV7-9|TRBJ1-5
CASSPGGGHNQPQHF
>TRBV7-3|TRBJ2-2
CASSFTGQALNTGELFF
>TRBV11-3|TRBJ1-1
CASSRVTGAEAFF
>TRBV9|TRBJ2-7
CASSVGGTSDYEQYF
>TRBV6-6|TRBJ1-1
CASRRRQGDTEAFF
>TRBV5-4|TRBJ2-5
CASSHRQGGGQETQYF
>TRBV18|TRBJ2-5
CASSPSAETQYF
>TRBV25-1|TRBJ2-3
CASSPVERTDTQYF
>TRBV18|TRBJ1-1
CASSRDRGVNTEAFF